The 8 T cell receptor beta chains in this list originate from one sample, sequenced in a study of radiotherapy plus CTLA-4 blockade in lung cancer. Sequencing was performed with immunoSEQ multiplex PCR; in TCRdb, only in-frame clones are kept and a portion is missing. The repertoire holds more than 40,000 clones, with roughly three quarters as singletons. The starting material was peripheral blood, obtained from a patient treated with radiotherapy plus ipilimumab. The receptors originated from a human donor with non-small cell lung cancer who had stable disease on radiotherapy plus ipilimumab.

The chain recombines TRBV2 with TRBJ2-3, with TRBD1 identical over 8 bases. The ends lost 6 bases at V and 4 bases at J; junction bases unmatched: 12. The CDR3 extends over 16 amino acids. The germline V gene has CDR1 SNHLY and CDR2 FYNNEI. CDR3 sequence (DNA): TGTGCCAGCAGAGGACAACCAGGGGGCATAGCAGATACGCAGTATTTT. Its translation: CASRGQPGGIADTQYF.

The chain combines TRBV28 with TRBJ1-2, with D possibly being TRBD1 (5 bases). This CDR3 comprises 12 residues. Trimming shortened V by 8 bases and J by 5 bases, and 12 bases separated the two germline ends. From germline, CDR1 is MDHEN and CDR2 SYDVKM. The CDR3 nucleotides are TGTGCCAGCGCATCCGGGGGTTATGGCTACACCTTC. This translates into CASASGGYGYTF.

The chain uses TRBV19 and TRBJ1-1; TRBD1 matches 8 bases. Germline V CDR1 and CDR2: LNHDA, SQIVND (reference sequence). The CDR3 contains 16 residues. Trimming at V came to 9 bases and at J to 2 bases, leaving 14 bases not matched to a gene. CDR3 residues: CASIRHTTGVNTEAFF. The DNA for the CDR3 is TGTGCCAGCATAAGACACACGACAGGGGTTAACACTGAAGCTTTCTTT.

This clone was recorded once. The rearrangement joins TRBV6-5 to TRBJ2-7, with D perhaps TRBD2 (6 bases). Germline-derived CDR1 and CDR2 are MNHEY and SVGAGI. V was trimmed by 2 bases and J by 7 bases, leaving 6 bases between them. CDR3 length: 11 residues. CDR3: CASSYGGEQYF. The CDR3 nucleotides are TGTGCCAGCAGTTACGGGGGGGAGCAGTACTTC.

The table lists this clone with a few counts. The chain joins TRBV4-2 to TRBJ2-2, with D perhaps TRBD2 (5 bases). The germline V gene has CDR1 LGHNA and CDR2 YNFKEQ. The CDR3 covers 15 residues. The V end lost 0 bases, the J end lost 6 bases, and 11 bases lay between the germline ends. CDR3 residues: CASSQDPASSGELFF. The DNA for the CDR3 is TGTGCCAGCAGCCAAGACCCGGCTAGCTCCGGGGAGCTGTTTTTT.

This chain links TRBV6-6 with TRBJ1-1; the D is unclear. Germline V CDR1 and CDR2: MNHNY, SVGAGI (reference sequence). This CDR3 comprises 14 residues. The germline V and J ends were trimmed by 2 bases and 1 base, with 8 bases remaining between them. The DNA of the CDR3 is TGTGCCAGCAGTTACGAGGAACCGAACACTGAAGCTTTCTTT. It encodes CASSYEEPNTEAFF.

In its sample, this clone was seen once. V gene TRBV11-2 combines with J gene TRBJ1-4; maybe TRBD1 (5 bases). CDR1 and CDR2 (germline): SGHAT, FQNNGV. V lost 4 bases and J lost 5, with 17 bases in between. The CDR3 is 16 amino acids. CDR3 in DNA: TGTGCCAGCAGCTCCATACGGGACGGCCAGAATGAAAAACTGTTTTTT. Its translation: CASSSIRDGQNEKLFF.

The chain joins TRBV6-5 to TRBJ2-7, with 7 bases fitting TRBD1. Per germline, CDR1 MNHEY and CDR2 SVGAGI. The V gene end was trimmed by 2 bases and the J gene end by 1 base; junction bases not matched to a gene: 8. The CDR3 length is 16 residues. In DNA form, the CDR3 reads TGTGCCAGCAGTTACAACCGGGACAGCATTTCCTACGAGCAGTACTTC. Protein: CASSYNRDSISYEQYF.